What follows are 7 T cell receptor beta chains derived from one specimen sequenced in a study of T cell responses to AZD1222 COVID-19 vaccine. Profiling relied on immunoSEQ multiplex PCR, and the TCRdb table lists in-frame clones only, not all of them. This sample has around 140,000 clones, with around 94% found just once. The sequencing here drew on peripheral blood, taken after recovery from COVID-19. The receptors were sampled from an adult who had recovered from COVID-19.

The chain carries TRBV19 and TRBJ2-7; D gene ambiguous. The CDR3 has 12 amino acids. Trimming took 4 bases from V and 7 from J, leaving 11 bases between them. Germline-derived CDR1 and CDR2 are LNHDA and SQIVND (reference sequence). The CDR3 reads CASSTILGEQYF. CDR3 nucleotide sequence: TGTGCCAGTAGTACCATACTGGGGGAGCAGTACTTC.

The chain joins TRBV24-1 to TRBJ2-3, with D maybe TRBD2 (6 bases). Germline CDR1 is KGHDR and CDR2 is SFDVKD. V lost 1 base and J lost 6, with 13 bases in between. This CDR3 has 15 amino acids. This chain's CDR3 is CATSDFSGGPDTQYF. CDR3 nucleotide sequence: TGTGCCACCAGTGATTTCAGTGGAGGGCCGGATACGCAGTATTTT.

The CDR3 DNA is TGTGCCACCAGCCGCAAAAGGACAGGGAAAGATCAGCCCCAGCATTTT. Translating it yields CATSRKRTGKDQPQHF. V gene TRBV15 combines with J gene TRBJ1-5; 8 positions match TRBD1. The CDR3 length is 16 residues. J was trimmed by 5 bases and V by 5 bases; bases with no gene match: 11. CDR1 is LNHNV and CDR2 is YYDKDF in the germline V gene (reference sequence).

V is TRBV18 and J is TRBJ2-1; 9 bases agree with TRBD1. This CDR3 spans 17 amino acids. V gave up 3 bases and J gave up 4 bases; unmatched junction bases: 10. Germline CDR1 reads KGHSH; CDR2 reads LQKENI. CDR3 nucleotide sequence: TGTGCCAGCTCACCTCTCGACAGGGGGAGTTGGTACAATGAGCAGTTCTTC. This codes for CASSPLDRGSWYNEQFF.

This sequence joins TRBV19 and TRBJ2-1; maybe TRBD1 (7 bases). The V end was cut by 1 base, the J end by 7 bases, with 14 bases between. CDR1 and CDR2 from the germline V gene are LNHDA and SQIVND (reference sequence). This CDR3 has 15 amino acids. The chain's CDR3 is CASSIGRGRTNEQFF. The DNA for the CDR3 is TGTGCCAGTAGTATAGGGAGGGGGCGTACTAATGAGCAGTTCTTC.

The J gene is TRBJ2-7, the V gene TRBV15, with D possibly matching TRBD2 (5 bases). CDR3 length: 15 residues. Trimming removed 1 base from V and 0 bases from J, with 10 bases in between. In germline, CDR1 is LNHNV, CDR2 YYDKDF (reference sequence). The CDR3 loop is CATSRVEGSSYEQYF. The CDR3, as DNA: TGTGCCACCAGCAGAGTAGAAGGGAGCTCCTACGAGCAGTACTTC.

The chain joins TRBV18 to TRBJ2-5; the match to TRBD2 covers 16 bases. CDR3 length equals 18 residues. Germline V gene sequence: CDR1 KGHSH, CDR2 LQKENI. V shed 6 bases and J 2 bases; nucleotides not matched to a gene: 9. For the CDR3, the DNA is TGTGCCAGCTCCCCAATGCCGGGACTAGCGGGAGGGCAAGAGACCCAGTACTTC. It encodes CASSPMPGLAGGQETQYF. Supplemented by reference TRBV18 and TRBJ2-5, the full variable domain reads NAGVMQNPRHLVRRRGQEARLRCSPMKGHSHVYWYRQLPEEGLKFMVYLQKENIIDESGMPKERFSAEFPKEGPSILRIQQVVRGDSAAYFCASSPMPGLAGGQETQYFGPGTRLLVL.